This TCR beta chain was profiled in a study of regulatory T cells in long-lasting Graves disease. Overall study: Freshly diagnosed Graves' patients had used antithyroid drugs for under 3 months.

V gave up 5 bases and J gave up 2 bases, with 16 bases separating them. This CDR3 contains 14 residues. Per the germline V gene, CDR1 is DFQATT and CDR2 is SNEGSKA (reference sequence). Time point reported: newly diagnosed GD, antithyroid drugs for less than 3 months. The TCR library was made from RNA that had been extracted from PBMCs in TRIzol. Clinicians diagnosed Graves' disease using American Thyroid Association guidelines. Building of the TCR beta libraries involved iRepertoire HTBI primers and Arm-PCR of CDR3 regions. TCRdb re-analysed the multiplex PCR reads in MiXCR, keeping a single row per CDR3 protein. The sample carries under 400,000 distinct CDR3 sequences, around 17% recorded once. The table lists this clonotype with many counts. These same records also appear under a second study, on T cells in Graves' hyperthyroidism and ophthalmopathy. That work contributes: The diagnostic basis comprised clinical symptoms, serum thyroxine and TRAb, thyroid ultrasound and orbital computed tomography. Blood samples included most of the expanded thyroid clonotypes exceeding 0.001.

The material was peripheral blood mononuclear cells (PBMCs), obtained at new diagnosis, from a patient treated with antithyroid drugs. The origin of this receptor is a man aged 35-49 years with Graves disease. V gene TRBV20-1 combines with J gene TRBJ2-7; D possibly corresponds to TRBD2 (6 bases). The CDR3 reads CSAAPGTDPYEQYF. The CDR3 nucleotides are TGCAGTGCTGCCCCCGGGACTGATCCCTACGAGCAGTACTTC.